This T cell receptor beta chain derives from a study of T cells in Graves' hyperthyroidism and ophthalmopathy. There were TCR beta CDR3 regions amplified from RNA transcripts. The HTBI primer set served for first-round RT-PCR of the TCR CDR3. MiXCR was run by TCRdb on the multiplex PCR reads, yielding one entry per CDR3 protein. The table records 700,000 to 850,000 distinct CDR3 sequences, under 45% of them present only once. Each 10 ml fresh peripheral blood draw supplied the PBMCs. Germline assignment: CDR1 SGHDT and CDR2 YYEEEE. The CDR3 runs to 12 residues. V was pared by 2 bases and J by 6 bases, with 8 bases between.

The chain links TRBV5-6 to TRBJ1-1; no clear D. The origin of this receptor is a middle-aged woman with Graves' hyperthyroidism. Material: blood. This chain's CDR3 is CASSFRVAEAFF. The CDR3 region has the DNA TGTGCCAGCAGCTTTCGGGTCGCTGAAGCTTTCTTT.